One and the same sample provided the 6 T cell receptor beta chains below, sequenced in a study of T cell clonotyping in hematopoietic cell transplantation. Libraries were prepared by immunoSEQ multiplex PCR; TCRdb keeps only in-frame clonotypes and omits some of them. The data show over 6,500 clones, 90% to 97% seen once. The specimen was PBMCs, collected 30 days after allogeneic stem cell transplant. The source of these receptors is a male patient between 40 and 49 years old who had an allogeneic stem cell transplant from a related donor, so the T cells may come from the graft donor. Some clones in this sample may be carry-over from other donors' samples.

The chain employs TRBV25-1 and TRBJ2-5; a possible D gene is TRBD1 (5 bases). The CDR3 is made up of 14 amino acids. The germline V gene has CDR1 MGHDK and CDR2 SYGVNS. V gave up 4 bases and J gave up 5 bases, with 14 bases separating them. This CDR3 reads CASSGSRARETQYF. Written as DNA, the CDR3 is TGTGCCAGCAGTGGATCCAGGGCCCGCGAGACCCAGTACTTC.

The rearrangement links TRBV27 to TRBJ2-7; 9 nucleotides align to TRBD1. The V gene's germline CDR1 is MNHEY and CDR2 SMNVEV (reference sequence). This CDR3 is built from 15 residues. V was clipped by 0 bases and J by 3 bases; unmatched bases: 3. CDR3 DNA sequence: TGTGCCAGCAGTTTATCGGGGACAGGGCTCTACGAGCAGTACTTC. Translated, it gives CASSLSGTGLYEQYF.

The J gene is TRBJ1-2, the V gene TRBV11-2; 7 bases map to TRBD1. Trimming at V came to 1 base and at J to 5 bases, leaving 7 bases not matched to a gene. The germline V gene encodes CDR1 SGHAT and CDR2 FQNNGV. The CDR3 contains 15 residues. The CDR3 sequence is CASSLVAQGVYGYTF. CDR3 bases: TGTGCCAGCAGCTTAGTAGCTCAGGGGGTGTATGGCTACACCTTC.

The rearrangement uses TRBV27 and TRBJ2-6; TRBD2 is a possible D gene (6 bases). The CDR3 is 15 residues long. Germline loops: CDR1 MNHEY, CDR2 SMNVEV (reference sequence). Between the trimmed V and J ends, which lost 5 bases and 2 bases, there was a span of 10 bases. The CDR3 here is CASSPRGTGANVLTF. The CDR3 nucleotides are TGTGCCAGCAGTCCCCGGGGGACTGGGGCCAACGTCCTGACTTTC. The full variable domain, rest sourced from reference TRBV27 and TRBJ2-6, is EAQVTQNPRYLITVTGKKLTVTCSQNMNHEYMSWYRQDPGLGLRQIYYSMNVEVTDKGDVPEGYKVSRKEKRNFPLILESPSPNQTSLYFCASSPRGTGANVLTFGAGSRLTVL.

The V call is TRBV28, the J call TRBJ2-7; TRBD1 matches 8 bases. Germline V lookup: CDR1 MDHEN, CDR2 SYDVKM. V lost 11 bases to trimming and J lost 5 bases; unmatched junction nucleotides: 11. The CDR3 sequence is 13 residues long. The CDR3 coding sequence is TGTGCCCCTCTGAGGACAGGGCACAACGAGCAGTACTTC. Translation: CAPLRTGHNEQYF.

CDR3 in DNA: TGTGCCAGCAGCAGGGACCGGAATAATTCACCCCTCCACTTT. This codes for CASSRDRNNSPLHF. The rearrangement links TRBV7-2 to TRBJ1-6, with D maybe TRBD1 (5 bases). The length of the CDR3 is 14 residues. Trimming pared 5 bases from V and 5 bases from J, leaving 10 bases between. In germline, CDR1 is SGHTA, CDR2 FQGNSA.